This T cell receptor beta chain was sequenced in a study of Graves' ophthalmopathy and Graves' hyperthyroidism. RNA transcripts served as template for amplifying TCR beta CDR3 sequences. The workflow started with a first-round RT-PCR run with HTBI primers and then moved on to a second-round multiplex PCR. TCRdb re-derived calls from the multiplex PCR reads in MiXCR, one entry per CDR3 protein. Found here are 680,000 or so distinct CDR3 sequences, about 20% of them singletons; the top ten hold around 6.9%. In this sample, this clonotype turned up a few times. With 6 bases removed from V and 10 bases from J, the gap between germline ends came to 15 bases. This CDR3 region has 12 residues.

The sequence was obtained from a young woman with stable Graves' hyperthyroidism. Some clones in this sample may be carry-over from other donors' samples. Sequencing was done on a sample of peripheral blood. The chain combines TRBV12-3 or TRBV12-4 with TRBJ1-2; D not resolved. Here the CDR3 DNA reads TGTGCCAGCAGCGACATAGCTTTCCTCTACACCTTC. Translation: CASSDIAFLYTF.